These 26 T cell receptor beta chains were all obtained from the same sample, sequenced in a study of human T cells and chemical hapten exposure. Time point meaning: patch test 1, 2 weeks after DPC sensitization. This sample's treatment: therapeutic diphenylcyclopropenone sensitization with weekly scalp DPC. From the RACE reads, TCRdb called clonotypes with MiXCR, one entry per CDR3 protein. Here the sample spans some 83,000 distinct CDR3 sequences, about 10% being singletons. Material: whole blood, obtained in connection with sensitization to the hapten diphenylcyclopropenone (DPC). The receptors originated from a woman in her 50s with alopecia areata. Some clones in this sample may be carry-over from other donors' samples.

The rearrangement links TRBV4-1 to TRBJ2-2; 7 bases match TRBD2. Germline CDR1 reads MGHRA; CDR2 reads YSYEKL. V lost 0 bases and J lost 4; bases outside the gene matches: 5. CDR3 length: 16 residues. Here the CDR3 DNA reads TGCGCCAGCAGCCAAGAAGCGGGGTTAATCACCGGGGAGCTGTTTTTT. It codes for CASSQEAGLITGELFF.

The J gene is TRBJ2-7, the V gene TRBV3-1; no definite D call. Deletions cut 1 base from V and 7 bases from J, with 8 bases between. This CDR3 is 12 amino acids long. In germline, CDR1 is LGHDT, CDR2 YNNKEL (reference sequence). Here the CDR3 DNA reads TGTGCCAGCAGCCAAGTATCGCGGGAGCAGTACTTC. Its translation is CASSQVSREQYF.

This rearrangement joins TRBV7-3 to TRBJ1-6, with no clear D. Looked up from germline, CDR1 is SGHTA and CDR2 is FQGTGA. The CDR3 length is 14 residues. Trimming removed 3 bases at V and 7 bases at J, with 10 bases between. CDR3 sequence: CASSLGKANSPLHF. The CDR3 coding sequence is TGTGCCAGCAGCTTGGGGAAAGCGAATTCACCCCTCCACTTT.

At least ten counts were recorded for this clonotype. This rearrangement joins TRBV27 to TRBJ2-7, with D possibly matching TRBD2 (6 bases). Germline V CDR1 and CDR2: MNHEY, SMNVEV (reference sequence). V shed 2 bases and J shed 7 bases, with 12 bases lying between them. This CDR3 has 13 residues. The CDR3 here is CASSLAGLGEQYF. In DNA, the CDR3 is TGTGCCAGCAGTTTAGCGGGGCTGGGAGAGCAGTACTTC.

This clonotype was observed at least ten times. This chain joins TRBV20-1 and TRBJ2-1; tentatively, D is TRBD2 (5 bases). Trimming took 4 bases from V and 7 from J, leaving 11 bases between them. Per the germline V gene, CDR1 is DFQATT and CDR2 is SNEGSKA (reference sequence). The CDR3 is 12 amino acids. CDR3 protein: CSAKIAWNEQFF. CDR3 nucleotides: TGCAGTGCTAAGATAGCGTGGAATGAGCAGTTCTTC.

This clonotype was seen many times. The chain recombines TRBV6-1 with TRBJ1-5; no clear D gene. V gave up 4 bases and J gave up 5 bases, with 6 bases separating them. Germline-derived CDR1 and CDR2 are MNHNS and SASEGT. CDR3 length equals 12 residues. CDR3 sequence reads: CASSVNYQPQHF. In DNA form, the CDR3 reads TGTGCCAGCAGTGTTAACTATCAGCCCCAGCATTTT.

This clonotype has ten or more counts. The chain combines TRBV2 with TRBJ2-1, with TRBD2 identical over 7 bases. There are 15 residues in the CDR3. V trimming: 6 bases; J trimming: 7 bases; junction bases outside the gene matches: 12. In germline, CDR1 is SNHLY, CDR2 FYNNEI. The CDR3 loop reads CASRRELAHTNEQFF. The CDR3 coding sequence is TGTGCCAGCAGGCGGGAACTAGCGCATACAAATGAGCAGTTCTTC.

The CDR3 is CATSERGSEKLFF. Written as DNA, the CDR3 is TGTGCCACCAGTGAGCGGGGGAGTGAAAAACTGTTTTTT. The chain couples TRBV24-1 to TRBJ1-4; tentatively, D is TRBD1 (5 bases). Germline V gene lookup returns CDR1 KGHDR and CDR2 SFDVKD. The CDR3 is made up of 13 amino acids. V lost 4 bases and J 7 bases, leaving 9 bases between the germline ends.

In its sample, this clonotype was seen many times. The V gene is TRBV20-1, the J gene TRBJ1-5; D uncertain. In germline, CDR1 is DFQATT, CDR2 SNEGSKA (reference sequence). The CDR3 is made up of 12 amino acids. V lost 5 bases, J lost 7 bases, and 12 bases lay in between. The CDR3 DNA reads TGCAGTGCTGGGAGGCGGAGGCAGCCCCAGCATTTT. Its translation is CSAGRRRQPQHF.

This clonotype was recorded at least ten times. The rearrangement uses TRBV4-2 and TRBJ2-5; 9 positions agree with TRBD1. The CDR3 contains 13 residues. Looked up from germline, CDR1 is LGHNA and CDR2 is YNFKEQ. V trimming: 6 bases; J trimming: 4 bases; junction bases outside the gene matches: 3. Written as DNA, the CDR3 is TGTGCCAGCAGACAGGGGGCTCGAGAGACCCAGTACTTC. Amino acids: CASRQGARETQYF.

The chain uses TRBV5-1 and TRBJ2-1, with TRBD1 as a possible D gene (6 bases). V lost 4 bases and J lost 8, with 16 bases in between. The CDR3 sequence is 14 residues long. The V gene's germline CDR1 is SGHRS and CDR2 YFSETQ. In nucleotides, the CDR3 is TGCGCCAGCAGCGTGGGAACAGGGTCAGATGAGCAGTTCTTC. Protein product: CASSVGTGSDEQFF. Full variable domain (outside the CDR3, taken from reference TRBV5-1 and TRBJ2-1): KAGVTQTPRYLIKTRGQQVTLSCSPISGHRSVSWYQQTPGQGLQFLFEYFSETQRNKGNFPGRFSGRQFSNSRSEMNVSTLELGDSALYLCASSVGTGSDEQFFGPGTRLTVL.

The V call is TRBV3-1, the J call TRBJ2-7, with D maybe TRBD1 (6 bases). The V end lost 3 bases, the J end lost 5 bases, and 17 bases lay between the germline ends. The CDR3 spans 15 residues. Germline V gene sequence: CDR1 LGHDT, CDR2 YNNKEL (reference sequence). CDR3 amino acids: CASSHHTPQGHEQYF. In DNA form, the CDR3 reads TGTGCCAGCAGCCACCATACCCCACAGGGTCACGAGCAGTACTTC.

A single count supports this clonotype. The chain employs TRBV7-3 and TRBJ1-1; possibly TRBD1 for D (6 bases). With 7 bases removed from V and 0 bases from J, the gap between germline ends came to 15 bases. The germline V gene encodes CDR1 SGHTA and CDR2 FQGTGA. The CDR3 consists of 15 residues. CDR3 bases: TGTGCCAGCAACATAACTACAGGGATGAACACTGAAGCTTTCTTT. Protein: CASNITTGMNTEAFF.

The chain joins TRBV10-3 to TRBJ1-5; 7 positions agree with TRBD1. Per the germline V gene, CDR1 is ENHRY and CDR2 is SYGVKD. Trimming took 6 bases from V and 2 from J; bases not matched to a gene: 1. The CDR3 length is 13 residues. CDR3 amino acids: CAIRDRGNQPQHF. The CDR3 DNA follows: TGTGCCATCAGAGACAGGGGCAATCAGCCCCAGCATTTT.

This chain uses TRBV20-1 with TRBJ1-1; 9 positions agree with TRBD1. This CDR3 contains 16 residues. After removal of 0 bases from V and 4 bases from J, the junction contained 9 bases not matched to a gene. Germline CDR1 and CDR2: DFQATT and SNEGSKA (reference sequence). The CDR3 coding sequence is TGCAGTGCTAGAGACGCTGGGACAGGGCTCGGCACTGAAGCTTTCTTT. Translation: CSARDAGTGLGTEAFF.

The chain recombines TRBV25-1 with TRBJ2-7, with 7 nucleotides matching TRBD1. This CDR3 has 18 amino acids. J was trimmed by 2 bases and V by 4 bases; bases with no gene match: 17. Germline V gene lookup returns CDR1 MGHDK and CDR2 SYGVNS. The CDR3 is CASSGRTGASIPTYEQYF. The DNA for the CDR3 is TGTGCCAGCAGTGGGCGGACAGGAGCTTCGATCCCGACCTACGAGCAGTACTTC.

This clonotype turned up a few times. The chain employs TRBV6-2 or TRBV6-3 and TRBJ2-4; D uncertain. V was clipped by 2 bases and J by 0 bases, with 8 bases between them. Germline values: CDR1 MNHEY, CDR2 SVGEGT. This CDR3 is 15 amino acids long. This CDR3 reads CASSYVGIAKNIQYF. CDR3 nucleotides: TGTGCCAGCAGTTACGTCGGAATAGCCAAAAACATTCAGTACTTC.

This clonotype was observed a few times. V usage is TRBV28 and J usage is TRBJ2-7, with a possible D match to TRBD1 (5 bases). Deletions cut 2 bases from V and 0 bases from J, with 14 bases between. The CDR3 length is 16 residues. CDR1 is MDHEN and CDR2 is SYDVKM in the germline V gene. For the CDR3, the DNA is TGTGCCAGCAGTTTAGGACACCCCAAAGGCTCCTACGAGCAGTACTTC. Protein product: CASSLGHPKGSYEQYF.

The chain combines TRBV14 with TRBJ2-5; 13 bases are shared with TRBD2. From germline, CDR1 is SGHDN and CDR2 FVKESK. The CDR3 is 18 amino acids. V was clipped by 0 bases and J by 4 bases; unmatched bases: 8. DNA for the CDR3: TGTGCCAGCAGCCAAGAACTACTAGCGGGAGGGCCGAGAGAGACCCAGTACTTC. Its translation: CASSQELLAGGPRETQYF. The variable domain in full, with the rest retrieved from reference TRBV14 and TRBJ2-5, is EAGVTQFPSHSVIEKGQTVTLRCDPISGHDNLYWYRRVMGKEIKFLLHFVKESKQDESGMPNNRFLAERTGGTYSTLKVQPAELEDSGVYFCASSQELLAGGPRETQYFGPGTRLLVL.

The V and J genes are TRBV10-3 and TRBJ2-4, with D uncertain. Germline lookup yields CDR1 ENHRY and CDR2 SYGVKD. There are 14 residues in the CDR3. Deletions cut 0 bases from V and 5 bases from J, with 8 bases between. The CDR3 DNA sequence: TGTGCCATCAGTGAGTCGGGCAGACAAAACATTCAGTACTTC. This sequence encodes CAISESGRQNIQYF.

The table lists this clonotype with many counts. The chain joins TRBV18 to TRBJ1-1; 10 positions match TRBD1. J was trimmed by 0 bases and V by 5 bases; bases with no gene match: 6. The CDR3 is made up of 16 amino acids. The germline CDR1 and CDR2 sequences are KGHSH and LQKENI. The CDR3 spells CASSRGTGALNTEAFF. In nucleotides, the CDR3 is TGTGCCAGCTCAAGGGGGACAGGGGCTCTGAACACTGAAGCTTTCTTT. The full variable domain, in which reference TRBV18 and TRBJ1-1 provide the parts outside the CDR3, is NAGVMQNPRHLVRRRGQEARLRCSPMKGHSHVYWYRQLPEEGLKFMVYLQKENIIDESGMPKERFSAEFPKEGPSILRIQQVVRGDSAAYFCASSRGTGALNTEAFFGQGTRLTVV.

This clonotype was observed at least ten times. V gene TRBV11-1 combines with J gene TRBJ2-5; 9 bases are a match to TRBD2. The CDR3 loop spans 14 amino acids. V trimming: 5 bases; J trimming: 4 bases; junction bases outside the gene matches: 5. CDR1 SGHAT and CDR2 FQDESV come from the germline V gene (reference sequence). The CDR3 DNA sequence: TGTGCCAGCAGCGGACTAGCGAGAGGAGAGACCCAGTACTTC. It codes for CASSGLARGETQYF.

This chain links TRBV20-1 with TRBJ1-6; no definite D call. Germline assignment: CDR1 DFQATT and CDR2 SNEGSKA (reference sequence). This CDR3 comprises 16 residues. Between the trimmed V and J ends, which lost 3 bases and 0 bases, there was a span of 12 bases. This CDR3 reads CSARWVESSYNSPLHF. In nucleotides, the CDR3 is TGCAGTGCTAGGTGGGTGGAGAGCTCCTATAATTCACCCCTCCACTTT.

Only a few counts were recorded for this clonotype. The gene calls are TRBV5-1 and TRBJ2-5, with 11 bases fitting TRBD2. Losses at the gene ends were 0 bases for V and 6 bases for J; bases not matched to a gene: 4. This CDR3 region has 15 residues. Per the germline V gene, CDR1 is SGHRS and CDR2 is YFSETQ. CDR3 sequence (DNA): TGCGCCAGCAGCTTGGCACTAGCGGGAGTTCAGACCCAGTACTTC. Its protein is CASSLALAGVQTQYF. The full variable domain, in which reference TRBV5-1 and TRBJ2-5 provide the parts outside the CDR3, is KAGVTQTPRYLIKTRGQQVTLSCSPISGHRSVSWYQQTPGQGLQFLFEYFSETQRNKGNFPGRFSGRQFSNSRSEMNVSTLELGDSALYLCASSLALAGVQTQYFGPGTRLLVL.

This clonotype was observed many times. The genes are TRBV4-3 and TRBJ2-2, with TRBD2 matching over 11 bases. V shed 6 bases, J shed 2 bases, and the junction held 5 bases outside the gene matches. CDR3 length: 16 amino acids. Germline V gene sequence: CDR1 LGHNA, CDR2 YSLEER. The CDR3 loop is CASRKLAGDNTGELFF. The CDR3 bases are TGCGCCAGCAGGAAACTAGCGGGGGACAACACCGGGGAGCTGTTTTTT.

The chain has TRBV27 and TRBJ1-2; 7 bases are shared with TRBD1. Germline V gene sequence: CDR1 MNHEY, CDR2 SMNVEV (reference sequence). CDR3 length: 12 amino acids. The ends lost 8 bases at V and 2 bases at J; junction bases unmatched: 2. CDR3 coding DNA: TGTGCCAGCGCGGGACAGAACTATGGCTACACCTTC. Translating it yields CASAGQNYGYTF.